What follows are 29 T cell receptor beta chains derived from one specimen sequenced in a study of T cell responses to AZD1222 COVID-19 vaccine. Assay used: immunoSEQ multiplex PCR; TCRdb lists only in-frame clones, some missing. Here the sample spans around 100,000 clones, 70% to 90% being singletons. This specimen consisted of peripheral blood, obtained on day 0 of AZD1222 vaccination. Receptors originate from an adult in good health.

The sample holds one count of this clone. The gene calls are TRBV25-1 and TRBJ2-5; maybe TRBD1 (6 bases). The CDR3 is 14 amino acids. Germline V gene lookup returns CDR1 MGHDK and CDR2 SYGVNS. V was shortened by 0 bases and J by 7 bases, with 12 bases between the two germline ends. The CDR3 nucleotides are TGTGCCAGCAGTGAATACAGGGGTACGAGGACCCAGTACTTC. Its protein is CASSEYRGTRTQYF.

The V gene is TRBV10-3, the J gene TRBJ1-1; 7 bases line up with TRBD1. V lost 2 bases, J lost 2 bases, and 5 bases stayed unmatched. Per germline, CDR1 ENHRY and CDR2 SYGVKD. This CDR3 region has 15 residues. CDR3 amino acids: CAISEGDRPNTEAFF. The CDR3 nucleotides read TGTGCCATCAGTGAGGGGGACAGACCCAACACTGAAGCTTTCTTT.

This clone was seen a few times. It is unclear where the CDR3 begins or ends on the DNA, so no DNA is shown, and the CDR3 is as TCRdb lists it. V and J are TRBV19 and TRBJ1-2. Germline CDR1 and CDR2: LNHDA and SQIVND (reference sequence). The CDR3 length is 15 residues, termini included. This CDR3 reads CASSILATKGYGYTF.

J is TRBJ1-2 and V is TRBV12-3 or TRBV12-4; 8 bases align to TRBD1. The junction had 3 bases not matched to a gene; V was cut back by 5 bases and J by 4 bases. The CDR3 spans 13 residues. For the CDR3, the DNA is TGTGCCAGCAGTGGGACAGGCCTCTATGGCTACACCTTC. Amino acids: CASSGTGLYGYTF.

This chain connects TRBV2 to TRBJ1-2; D may be TRBD1 (6 bases). Germline-derived CDR1 and CDR2 are SNHLY and FYNNEI. Trimming left V 2 bases short and J 8 bases short, with 12 bases between. The CDR3 is 13 residues long. The CDR3 bases are TGTGCCAGCAGTGAATACAGGGAGGGCGGCTACACCTTC. Its protein is CASSEYREGGYTF.

J is TRBJ1-2 and V is TRBV18, with D possibly matching TRBD1 (5 bases). Trimming stripped 1 base from V and 2 bases from J, with 14 bases between. This CDR3 comprises 16 residues. Germline lookup yields CDR1 KGHSH and CDR2 LQKENI. The CDR3 DNA is TGTGCCAGCTCACCACATTTAGGCAGGGAAAACTATGGCTACACCTTC. It translates to CASSPHLGRENYGYTF.

The chain links TRBV18 to TRBJ1-4; 9 bases fit TRBD1. This CDR3 comprises 16 residues. J was trimmed by 7 bases and V by 3 bases; bases with no gene match: 9. The germline V gene encodes CDR1 KGHSH and CDR2 LQKENI. CDR3 in DNA: TGTGCCAGCTCACCGGCTCGGGGGACAGGGTTTGAAAAACTGTTTTTT. Protein: CASSPARGTGFEKLFF. The full variable domain, rest sourced from reference TRBV18 and TRBJ1-4, is NAGVMQNPRHLVRRRGQEARLRCSPMKGHSHVYWYRQLPEEGLKFMVYLQKENIIDESGMPKERFSAEFPKEGPSILRIQQVVRGDSAAYFCASSPARGTGFEKLFFGSGTQLSVL.

The rearrangement uses TRBV14 and TRBJ1-1; D perhaps matches TRBD1 (6 bases). Between the trimmed V and J ends, which lost 0 bases and 6 bases, there was a span of 8 bases. The V gene's germline CDR1 is SGHDN and CDR2 FVKESK. The CDR3 is made up of 13 amino acids. The CDR3: CASSQERTAEAFF. For the CDR3, the DNA is TGTGCCAGCAGCCAAGAGAGGACAGCTGAAGCTTTCTTT.

This chain joins TRBV11-2 and TRBJ1-1; D might be TRBD1 (5 bases). Germline CDR1 and CDR2: SGHAT and FQNNGV. The V end was cut by 8 bases, the J end by 0 bases, with 16 bases between. This CDR3 region has 15 residues. The CDR3 reads CASGRDGPMNTEAFF. CDR3 nucleotide sequence: TGTGCCAGCGGTCGGGACGGACCCATGAACACTGAAGCTTTCTTT.

The table lists this clone with a few counts. This chain joins TRBV2 and TRBJ2-1; TRBD1 matches at 10 bases. The CDR3 spans 16 residues. Germline CDR1 SNHLY, CDR2 FYNNEI. V shed 4 bases, J shed 8 bases, and the junction held 11 bases outside the gene matches. CDR3 coding DNA: TGTGCCAGCAGTGGGATTCGACAGGGGGCCAGGTATGAGCAGTTCTTC. Translated, it gives CASSGIRQGARYEQFF.

J is TRBJ1-3 and V is TRBV3-1 (or the pseudogene TRBV3-2), with 9 bases matching TRBD1. J lost 3 bases, V lost 1 base, and 10 bases had no gene match. This CDR3 contains 18 residues. Germline V lookup: CDR1 LGHDT, CDR2 YNNKEL (reference sequence). CDR3 DNA sequence: TGTGCCAGCAGCCAAGGGGGAGACCGGGACAGGGATGGAAACACCATATATTTT. This sequence encodes CASSQGGDRDRDGNTIYF.

The CDR3 bases are TGTGCCAGCAGCTTTTTCTTAGCGGACAAGACCGGGGAGCTGTTTTTT. Translating gives CASSFFLADKTGELFF. The rearrangement links TRBV7-6 to TRBJ2-2; possibly TRBD2 for D (6 bases). Looked up from germline, CDR1 is SGHVS and CDR2 is FNYEAQ. CDR3 size: 16 residues. Trimming shortened V by 3 bases and J by 5 bases, and 16 bases separated the two germline ends. The full variable domain, with the rest looked up from reference TRBV7-6 and TRBJ2-2, is GAGVSQSPRYKVTKRGQDVALRCDPISGHVSLYWYRQALGQGPEFLTYFNYEAQQDKSGLPNDRFSAERPEGSISTLTIQRTEQRDSAMYRCASSFFLADKTGELFFGEGSRLTVL.

This clone was seen just once. The chain couples TRBV4-3 to TRBJ2-1; D may be TRBD1 or TRBD2 (5 bases each). This CDR3 has 16 residues. Trimming left V 0 bases short and J 9 bases short, with 18 bases between. Germline V gives CDR1 LGHNA, CDR2 YSLEER. The CDR3 region has the DNA TGCGCCAGCAGCCAAGATAATAGCCCACGTGGGGGTGAGCAGTTCTTC. This codes for CASSQDNSPRGGEQFF.

This chain connects TRBV24-1 to TRBJ2-2, with a possible D match to TRBD2 (5 bases). V shed 9 bases and J shed 4 bases, with 11 bases lying between them. This CDR3 is 13 amino acids long. Germline V gene sequence: CDR1 KGHDR, CDR2 SFDVKD. The CDR3, as DNA: TGTGCCACCGGGGAACTAGTCACCGGGGAGCTGTTTTTT. This sequence encodes CATGELVTGELFF.

The V call is TRBV7-3, the J call TRBJ2-5, with D possibly being TRBD2 (6 bases). The CDR3 runs 16 residues. With 0 bases removed from V and 0 bases from J, the gap between germline ends came to 11 bases. In germline, CDR1 is SGHTA, CDR2 FQGTGA. The CDR3 nucleotides are TGTGCCAGCAGCTTAACCGGGGCGGGGAACCAAGAGACCCAGTACTTC. Its protein product is CASSLTGAGNQETQYF.

The V gene is TRBV15, the J gene TRBJ2-7; D not certain. The CDR3 runs to 14 residues. CDR1 LNHNV and CDR2 YYDKDF come from the germline V gene (reference sequence). Trimming pared 0 bases from V and 1 base from J, leaving 7 bases between. The CDR3 nucleotides read TGTGCCACCAGCAGAGAAGGAGATTCCTACGAGCAGTACTTC. This gives the protein CATSREGDSYEQYF.

The V and J genes are TRBV15 and TRBJ2-7; 7 bases fit TRBD1. There are 13 residues in the CDR3. Trimming cost V 9 bases and J 2 bases; bases outside gene matches: 7. The germline CDR1 and CDR2 sequences are LNHNV and YYDKDF (reference sequence). The CDR3 region is CATGDSMAYEQYF. In DNA, the CDR3 is TGTGCCACAGGGGACAGTATGGCCTACGAGCAGTACTTC.

The rearrangement joins TRBV7-2 to TRBJ2-6, with D hard to call. CDR1 is SGHTA and CDR2 is FQGNSA in the germline V gene. The ends were cut back, 1 base at V and 1 base at J, with 8 bases in the middle. CDR3 length: 16 amino acids. This CDR3 is CASSLGLLSGANVLTF. The DNA of the CDR3 is TGTGCCAGCAGCTTAGGTCTCCTGTCTGGGGCCAACGTCCTGACTTTC.

CDR3 amino acids: CASSSSQRDLYNEQFF. CDR3 in DNA: TGTGCCAGCAGCTCGTCCCAGCGGGACCTCTACAATGAGCAGTTCTTC. This rearrangement joins TRBV5-6 to TRBJ2-1, with 7 bases identical to TRBD2. V was pared by 3 bases and J by 3 bases, with 9 bases of the junction left unmatched. This CDR3 is 16 amino acids long. Germline V gene data show CDR1 as SGHDT and CDR2 as YYEEEE.

The chain uses TRBV6-5 and TRBJ1-2, with D tentatively TRBD1 (6 bases). The CDR3 spans 15 residues. The V end was cut by 8 bases, the J end by 5 bases, with 21 bases between. The germline CDR1 and CDR2 sequences are MNHEY and SVGAGI. The CDR3 region has the DNA TGTGCCAGCCAGATGACGGGACAAGTTGCTTATGGCTACACCTTC. Its translation is CASQMTGQVAYGYTF.

The genes are TRBV6-2 or TRBV6-3 and TRBJ2-7; 7 bases agree with TRBD1. This CDR3 spans 15 amino acids. With 6 bases clipped from V and 0 bases from J, the junction kept 8 bases outside the gene matches. CDR1 MNHEY and CDR2 SVGEGT come from the germline V gene. Written as DNA, the CDR3 is TGTGCCAGCAGCCCGGCCGGGACAGCCTCCTACGAGCAGTACTTC. Translation: CASSPAGTASYEQYF.

This clone was detected only once. The CDR3 is CASSQERGIQEKLFF. Written as DNA, the CDR3 is TGTGCCAGCAGCCAAGAACGGGGGATTCAGGAAAAACTGTTTTTT. The V and J genes are TRBV4-2 and TRBJ1-4; perhaps TRBD1 as D (5 bases). CDR3 length: 15 residues. Germline lookup yields CDR1 LGHNA and CDR2 YNFKEQ. Trimming pared 0 bases from V and 8 bases from J, leaving 13 bases between.

This clone showed up just once. This chain connects TRBV2 to TRBJ1-2; D gene uncertain. The CDR3 extends over 15 amino acids. Per the germline V gene, CDR1 is SNHLY and CDR2 is FYNNEI. The V and J ends lost 5 bases and 0 bases respectively, with 13 bases between them. CDR3 residues: CASSRQGQANYGYTF. The CDR3 DNA is TGTGCCAGCAGTAGACAAGGCCAAGCTAACTATGGCTACACCTTC.

This chain links TRBV6-5 with TRBJ2-1; D tentatively reads TRBD1 or TRBD2 (5 bases each). The germline CDR1 and CDR2 sequences are MNHEY and SVGAGI. The CDR3 runs to 13 residues. Trimming took 6 bases from V and 8 from J, leaving 14 bases between them. CDR3 residues: CASSAMGVDEQFF. CDR3 nucleotides: TGTGCCAGCAGCGCAATGGGGGTCGATGAGCAGTTCTTC.

The V call is TRBV19, the J call TRBJ2-5; D possibly matches TRBD1 or TRBD2 (5 bases each). This CDR3 spans 15 amino acids. V lost 4 bases, J lost 5 bases, and 17 bases lay in between. Per the germline V gene, CDR1 is LNHDA and CDR2 is SQIVND (reference sequence). CDR3 in amino acids: CASSRGTDLQETQYF. The CDR3 DNA follows: TGTGCCAGTAGTAGGGGGACGGACCTCCAGGAGACCCAGTACTTC.

This rearrangement joins TRBV10-1 to TRBJ2-2; 8 positions match TRBD2. The CDR3 spans 15 residues. CDR1 and CDR2 (germline): WNHNN, SYGVQD (reference sequence). Germline trimming cut 11 bases from V and 3 bases from J; bases unmatched to any gene: 11. CDR3 in DNA: TGCGCCGGCGGCTCGGGAGGGGAGGACACCGGGGAGCTGTTTTTT. This sequence encodes CAGGSGGEDTGELFF.

The CDR3 is CASSLASYNEQFF. Here the CDR3 DNA reads TGTGCCAGCAGCTTGGCCTCTTACAATGAGCAGTTCTTC. The chain carries TRBV11-3 and TRBJ2-1, with D unresolved. There are 13 residues in the CDR3. Looked up from germline, CDR1 is SGHNT and CDR2 is YENEEA. Between the trimmed V and J ends, which lost 3 bases and 4 bases, there was a span of 7 bases.

The CDR3 coding sequence is TGTGCCAGTAGTATAGGGGACTCGAATGGCGGGGAGCTGTTTTTT. Translation: CASSIGDSNGGELFF. This chain links TRBV19 with TRBJ2-2; perhaps TRBD2 as D (6 bases). This CDR3 region has 15 residues. V lost 1 base and J lost 7, with 13 bases in between. CDR1 is LNHDA and CDR2 is SQIVND in the germline V gene (reference sequence).

The count of this clone is one. This chain joins TRBV9 and TRBJ1-6; 7 bases line up with TRBD1. The CDR3 is 14 residues long. Germline CDR1 SGDLS, CDR2 YYNGEE. V shed 5 bases and J 10 bases; nucleotides not matched to a gene: 9. The CDR3 region has the DNA TGTGCCAGCAGTTATACAGGGGTGGGGTCACCCCTCCACTTT. The encoded protein is CASSYTGVGSPLHF.